This TCR beta chain was profiled in a study of shared clonotypes between healthy human individuals. The study, taken as a whole, reports: Sharing across four donors was highest in naive CD4 (around 5%) and lowest in memory CD8 (0.4%).

The CDR3 consists of 14 residues. The V and J ends lost 0 bases and 5 bases respectively, with 11 bases between them. Germline V gene data show CDR1 as SGHRS and CDR2 as YFSETQ. TCRdb's table, derived via immunoSEQ multiplex PCR, lists solely in-frame clones and lacks some. The sample lists over a million clones; around 97% were seen once. In regard to this clone: Its antigen remains unknown.

The chain is built from TRBV5-1 and TRBJ1-2; D remains unclear. The sequenced sample consisted of naive CD4+ T cells sorted from blood. Stated subset: CD45RA+ positively selected. The clonotype originates from a man in his thirties or forties in good health. CDR3 nucleotide sequence: TGCGCCAGCAGCTTGGAGGCCTCTCCGTATGGCTACACCTTC. Translating gives CASSLEASPYGYTF.